The present entry profiles one T cell receptor beta chain with its context. These data come from a study of cytotoxic CD8 clonotypes in ibrutinib-treated CLL. Study background: By median roughly 74 months, 12 had progressed and around 15 stayed remitted; responses had been 2 complete and 25 or so partial.

Sequencing used immunoSEQ multiplex PCR; TCRdb keeps in-frame clones, though not all of them. This table holds approximately 100,000 clones, about 53% found once. In germline, CDR1 is MGHDK, CDR2 SYGVNS. The V end lost 5 bases, the J end lost 8 bases, and 15 bases lay between the germline ends. This CDR3 spans 14 amino acids. This sequence joins TRBV25-1 and TRBJ1-4, with D tentatively TRBD1 (5 bases). Sequenced material: PBMCs, taken after 24 months of ibrutinib treatment. The sequence derives from a human donor with chronic lymphocytic leukemia. The CDR3 loop is CASSRVGVREKLFF. In DNA form, the CDR3 reads TGTGCCAGCAGTAGGGTAGGGGTAAGGGAAAAACTGTTTTTT. Drawing the rest from reference TRBV25-1 and TRBJ1-4, the complete variable domain is EADIYQTPRYLVIGTGKKITLECSQTMGHDKMYWYQQDPGMELHLIHYSYGVNSTEKGDLSSESTVSRIRTEHFPLTLESARPSHTSQYLCASSRVGVREKLFFGSGTQLSVL.